A single sample is the source of the 21 T cell receptor beta chains below, sequenced in a study of blood T cell repertoires in COVID-19. Generated by immunoSEQ multiplex PCR, the TCRdb table keeps only in-frame clones and is missing some. The data contain 200,000 to 250,000 clones, about four fifths of them singletons. Sequencing input: PBMCs or T cells enriched from blood (not recorded which). The receptor set was obtained from a woman between 40 and 55 years old who had recovered from COVID-19.

As concerns this clone: A junction boundary mismatches the germline segment, possibly from a read error. V usage is TRBV15 and J usage is TRBJ2-5, with 7 bases matching TRBD1. Per the germline V gene, CDR1 is LNHNV and CDR2 is YYDKDF (reference sequence). CDR3 length equals 14 residues. The CDR3 DNA sequence: TGTGCCACCAGCCGAGACAGGGATCAAGAGACCCAGTACTTC. Translation: CATSRDRDQETQYF.

The CDR3 sequence: CASSQGTGLTGANVLTF. The CDR3 DNA follows: TGCGCCAGCAGCCAAGGAACAGGGTTAACTGGGGCCAACGTCCTGACTTTC. The chain uses TRBV4-3 and TRBJ2-6; perhaps TRBD1 as D (6 bases). This CDR3 comprises 17 residues. Germline CDR1 is LGHNA and CDR2 is YSLEER. V shed 1 base and J shed 2 bases, with 12 bases lying between them.

The J gene is TRBJ1-3, the V gene TRBV3-1 (or the pseudogene TRBV3-2); D is ambiguous. Per germline, CDR1 LGHDT and CDR2 YNNKEL (reference sequence). This CDR3 has 16 residues. The ends were cut back, 4 bases at V and 0 bases at J, with 13 bases in the middle. In DNA, the CDR3 is TGTGCCAGCAGCCCCCTGGTTGGACTCTCTGGAAACACCATATATTTT. It encodes CASSPLVGLSGNTIYF.

The J gene is TRBJ1-1, the V gene TRBV10-3; D is undetermined. The V end was cut by 4 bases, the J end by 11 bases, with 17 bases between. Looked up from germline, CDR1 is ENHRY and CDR2 is SYGVKD. The CDR3 sequence is 13 residues long. CDR3 region: CAISGSSLVPAFF. CDR3 coding DNA: TGTGCCATCAGTGGGTCAAGTCTAGTTCCGGCTTTCTTT.

The chain uses TRBV28 and TRBJ2-3; TRBD2 is a possible D gene (6 bases). The CDR3 sequence is 14 residues long. V was clipped by 8 bases and J by 1 base, with 13 bases between them. In germline, CDR1 is MDHEN, CDR2 SYDVKM. The CDR3 loop reads CASGPREGTDTQYF. Written as DNA, the CDR3 is TGTGCCAGCGGACCCAGGGAGGGCACAGATACGCAGTATTTT.

To note about this clone: This is likely a read error, given that the CDR3 carries no conserved phenylalanine or tryptophan at its end. No DNA is shown, since the ends of the CDR3 on it are uncertain; the CDR3 is the one TCRdb lists. This rearrangement joins TRBV3-1 (or the pseudogene TRBV3-2) to TRBJ2-7; TRBD2 is taken as the D call from the table, unchecked against the DNA. The CDR3 sequence runs 9 residues, both termini included. The germline V gene encodes CDR1 LGHDT and CDR2 YNNKEL (reference sequence). The CDR3 loop is CASSQDPSR.

The chain joins TRBV11-3 to TRBJ2-3, with 9 bases identical to TRBD1. The germline V gene has CDR1 SGHNT and CDR2 YENEEA. CDR3 length equals 15 residues. Losses at the gene ends were 5 bases for V and 4 bases for J; bases not matched to a gene: 7. CDR3 amino acids: CASSVTGGLADTQYF. CDR3 bases: TGTGCCAGCAGCGTAACAGGGGGCTTAGCAGATACGCAGTATTTT.

The CDR3: CASSQGGGSQETQYF. CDR3 coding DNA: TGTGCCAGCAGCCAAGGAGGCGGATCCCAAGAGACCCAGTACTTC. The chain couples TRBV3-1 (or the pseudogene TRBV3-2) to TRBJ2-5; the D is unclear. The V end was cut by 1 base, the J end by 1 base, with 10 bases between. Per germline, CDR1 LGHDT and CDR2 YNNKEL (reference sequence). This CDR3 has 15 amino acids.

This rearrangement joins TRBV5-1 to TRBJ2-5, with a tentative D call TRBD2 (6 bases). Trimming left V 0 bases short and J 4 bases short, with 10 bases between. The CDR3 extends over 14 amino acids. CDR1 and CDR2 from the germline V gene are SGHRS and YFSETQ. CDR3 in amino acids: CASSLAGGIETQYF. The CDR3 nucleotides are TGCGCCAGCAGCTTGGCCGGGGGAATAGAGACCCAGTACTTC.

The CDR3 reads CAWSGTGVSDTQYF. CDR3 DNA sequence: TGTGCCTGGAGTGGAACGGGAGTGTCAGATACGCAGTATTTT. The rearrangement links TRBV30 to TRBJ2-3, with D maybe TRBD2 (6 bases). The V end was cut by 1 base, the J end by 4 bases, with 12 bases between. This CDR3 region has 14 residues. In germline, CDR1 is GTSNPN, CDR2 SVGIG (reference sequence).

This clone appeared a single time. This chain links TRBV2 with TRBJ1-2; weak D call: TRBD1 (5 bases). This CDR3 is 14 amino acids long. Germline CDR1 is SNHLY and CDR2 is FYNNEI. Trimming left V 1 base short and J 3 bases short, with 9 bases between. DNA of the CDR3: TGTGCCAGCAGTGAAGACAGGTCCTACTATGGCTACACCTTC. Amino acids: CASSEDRSYYGYTF.

The V gene is TRBV27, the J gene TRBJ2-2, with 12 bases aligning to TRBD2. The V and J ends lost 5 bases and 7 bases, in that order; junction bases with no gene match: 8. The CDR3 consists of 16 residues. Germline-derived CDR1 and CDR2 are MNHEY and SMNVEV (reference sequence). The CDR3 here is CASSRTSGILLGELFF. DNA for the CDR3: TGTGCCAGCAGTCGGACTAGCGGGATTCTTCTCGGGGAGCTGTTTTTT.

In this sample, this clone turned up once. The rearrangement joins TRBV28 to TRBJ2-1; 10 bases map to TRBD2. This CDR3 is built from 16 residues. After removal of 5 bases from V and 9 bases from J, the junction contained 13 bases not matched to a gene. The germline V gene encodes CDR1 MDHEN and CDR2 SYDVKM. CDR3 DNA sequence: TGTGCCAGCAGTCGCCCACCTAGCGGGAGCTGGAGTGAGCAGTTCTTC. It encodes CASSRPPSGSWSEQFF.

The chain recombines TRBV18 with TRBJ2-6; 7 bases are shared with TRBD2. Germline V gene lookup returns CDR1 KGHSH and CDR2 LQKENI. The CDR3 runs 15 residues. V gave up 3 bases and J gave up 1 base; unmatched junction bases: 0. As DNA, the CDR3 is TGTGCCAGCTCACCGGGAGGGTCTGGGGCCAACGTCCTGACTTTC. Its protein product is CASSPGGSGANVLTF. Filled out from reference TRBV18 and TRBJ2-6, the complete variable domain reads NAGVMQNPRHLVRRRGQEARLRCSPMKGHSHVYWYRQLPEEGLKFMVYLQKENIIDESGMPKERFSAEFPKEGPSILRIQQVVRGDSAAYFCASSPGGSGANVLTFGAGSRLTVL.

In DNA form, the CDR3 reads TGTGCCAGCAGATACAGGGTGGACAGACTAGCGGGCTCTAACAATGAGCAGTTCTTC. It encodes CASRYRVDRLAGSNNEQFF. This chain links TRBV6-2 or TRBV6-3 with TRBJ2-1, with TRBD2 matching 10 bases. From germline, CDR1 is MNHEY and CDR2 SVGEGT. V was pared by 6 bases and J by 5 bases, with 19 bases of the junction left unmatched. The CDR3 sequence is 19 residues long.

In its sample, this clone was seen once. This rearrangement joins TRBV5-5 to TRBJ1-1; 7 bases are shared with TRBD1. Germline CDR1 is SGHKS and CDR2 is YYEKEE (reference sequence). The J segment lost 3 bases and the V segment lost 4 bases, leaving 9 bases of the junction unmatched. The CDR3 is 15 residues long. In nucleotides, the CDR3 is TGTGCCAGCAGCGTACAGGGGTGGGGTGACACTGAAGCTTTCTTT. Translating gives CASSVQGWGDTEAFF.

The genes are TRBV19 and TRBJ1-2; D is unclear. CDR1 and CDR2 (germline): LNHDA, SQIVND (reference sequence). The V gene lost 4 bases and the J gene lost 8 bases, with 17 bases spanning the gap. The CDR3 sequence is 14 residues long. The CDR3 DNA follows: TGTGCCAGTAGTAGGCCTTTCGGTCAAGCGGGCTACACCTTC. Its translation: CASSRPFGQAGYTF. Looking up the rest from reference TRBV19 and TRBJ1-2 gives the full variable domain: DGGITQSPKYLFRKEGQNVTLSCEQNLNHDAMYWYRQDPGQGLRLIYYSQIVNDFQKGDIAEGYSVSREKKESFPLTVTSAQKNPTAFYLCASSRPFGQAGYTFGSGTRLTVV.

The rearrangement links TRBV7-2 to TRBJ2-1, with TRBD2 matching over 7 bases. Per germline, CDR1 SGHTA and CDR2 FQGNSA. There are 18 residues in the CDR3. V gave up 4 bases and J gave up 0 bases; unmatched junction bases: 12. The CDR3 spells CASSSSGMSYLSYNEQFF. As DNA, the CDR3 is TGTGCCAGCAGCTCCAGCGGGATGTCCTACCTCTCCTACAATGAGCAGTTCTTC.

The genes are TRBV24-1 and TRBJ2-7; 8 bases are a match to TRBD1. With V trimmed by 4 bases and J by 9 bases, 4 bases remained unmatched. Germline values: CDR1 KGHDR, CDR2 SFDVKD. The CDR3 spans 12 residues. The CDR3 DNA reads TGTGCCACCAGTGAACCAGGACAGGGGCAGTACTTC. Translating gives CATSEPGQGQYF.

The chain combines TRBV27 with TRBJ1-6; D possibly corresponds to TRBD1 (6 bases). CDR1 and CDR2 from the germline V gene are MNHEY and SMNVEV (reference sequence). Trimming shortened V by 5 bases and J by 10 bases, and 24 bases separated the two germline ends. The CDR3 spans 17 residues. The DNA for the CDR3 is TGTGCCAGCAGTCTACGCAAACAGGGAATTGCCCTCTCACCCCTCCACTTT. It translates to CASSLRKQGIALSPLHF.

The chain couples TRBV7-9 to TRBJ2-7; 7 positions match TRBD1. Germline V lookup: CDR1 SEHNR, CDR2 FQNEAQ (reference sequence). V shed 1 base, J shed 1 base, and the junction held 7 bases outside the gene matches. The CDR3 is 16 residues long. Written as DNA, the CDR3 is TGTGCCAGCAGCTTAGGTGACAGGGAGAGGTCCTACGAGCAGTACTTC. Its protein is CASSLGDRERSYEQYF.